A single sample is the source of the 27 T cell receptor beta chains below, sequenced in a study of blood T cell repertoires in COVID-19. The table came from immunoSEQ multiplex PCR; TCRdb's copy has only in-frame clones and leaves some out. The table lists a few hundred thousand clones, about 91% of them singletons, with 6.9% in the top ten. The sample comprised peripheral blood. These receptors came from a woman aged 25 to 39 who had recovered from COVID-19.

V usage is TRBV29-1 and J usage is TRBJ2-3; 10 nucleotides match TRBD1. Unmatched junction bases numbered 3, after V lost 4 bases and J lost 5 bases. Germline V lookup: CDR1 SQVTM, CDR2 ANQGSEA. This CDR3 has 13 amino acids. The CDR3 loop reads CSVGTGGRDTQYF. The CDR3 DNA reads TGCAGCGTTGGGACAGGGGGTAGAGATACGCAGTATTTT.

The chain recombines TRBV5-5 with TRBJ1-2; D might be TRBD1 (5 bases). The CDR3 length is 16 residues. V was pared by 0 bases and J by 2 bases, with 14 bases between. Germline CDR1 and CDR2: SGHKS and YYEKEE (reference sequence). CDR3 sequence (DNA): TGTGCCAGCAGCTTGGCTAAACCGTCAGGGAACTATGGCTACACCTTC. It encodes CASSLAKPSGNYGYTF.

CDR3 DNA: TGTGCCAGCAGCTTACTGGTGGGAGAGACCGGGGAGCTGTTTTTT. Its translation is CASSLLVGETGELFF. V usage is TRBV7-9 and J usage is TRBJ2-2; possible D gene TRBD2, 5 bases. The V gene lost 2 bases and the J gene lost 5 bases, with 12 bases spanning the gap. The CDR3 is made up of 15 amino acids. Looked up from germline, CDR1 is SEHNR and CDR2 is FQNEAQ (reference sequence).

The chain uses TRBV7-3 and TRBJ1-3; tentatively, D is TRBD1 (6 bases). This CDR3 comprises 15 residues. Trimming pared 5 bases from V and 0 bases from J, leaving 11 bases between. The V gene's germline CDR1 is SGHTA and CDR2 FQGTGA. CDR3 in amino acids: CASSPTGNSGNTIYF. In DNA, the CDR3 is TGTGCCAGCAGCCCTACAGGGAACTCTGGAAACACCATATATTTT.

This sequence joins TRBV5-6 and TRBJ2-3; 7 bases match TRBD2. CDR1 and CDR2 (germline): SGHDT, YYEEEE. V lost 7 bases and J lost 1; bases outside the gene matches: 9. The CDR3 has 15 residues. CDR3 loop: CASWKAGLGTDTQYF. CDR3 in DNA: TGTGCCAGCTGGAAAGCGGGGTTAGGCACAGATACGCAGTATTTT.

This sequence joins TRBV28 and TRBJ2-1; 9 bases map to TRBD2. Germline CDR1 is MDHEN and CDR2 is SYDVKM. The CDR3 contains 17 residues. With 1 base clipped from V and 3 bases from J, the junction kept 7 bases outside the gene matches. The CDR3 loop is CASSLSTSGARYNEQFF. The CDR3 DNA is TGTGCCAGCAGTTTATCGACTAGCGGCGCCCGCTACAATGAGCAGTTCTTC.

The chain joins TRBV12-5 to TRBJ1-1; TRBD1 is a possible D gene (6 bases). The CDR3 spans 16 residues. CDR1 is LGHNT, CDR2 FRNRAP, per germline. The ends were cut back, 3 bases at V and 2 bases at J, with 16 bases in the middle. The CDR3 spells CASGFGLRTANTEAFF. The CDR3 nucleotides read TGTGCTAGTGGTTTCGGTTTACGGACAGCAAACACTGAAGCTTTCTTT.

The chain combines TRBV3-1 (or the pseudogene TRBV3-2) with TRBJ2-3; TRBD2 is a possible D gene (6 bases). The CDR3 loop spans 18 amino acids. V gave up 6 bases and J gave up 0 bases, with 22 bases separating them. Looked up from germline, CDR1 is LGHDT and CDR2 is YNNKEL (reference sequence). CDR3 DNA sequence: TGTGCCAGCAGTCCCCTCCTGGGTAGCGGCTCTAGCACAGATACGCAGTATTTT. Residues: CASSPLLGSGSSTDTQYF.

The rearrangement joins TRBV28 to TRBJ1-2; 8 nucleotides match TRBD1. The CDR3 runs to 14 residues. The junction had 6 bases not matched to a gene; V was cut back by 3 bases and J by 6 bases. Germline assignment: CDR1 MDHEN and CDR2 SYDVKM. CDR3 sequence (DNA): TGTGCCAGCAGTTTTTTGACAGGGGTGGATGGCTACACCTTC. Amino acids: CASSFLTGVDGYTF.

In this sample, this clone turned up a few times. The chain employs TRBV5-1 and TRBJ1-4; 10 bases line up with TRBD1. V lost 0 bases, J lost 7 bases, and 3 bases stayed unmatched. This CDR3 has 15 amino acids. Germline lookup yields CDR1 SGHRS and CDR2 YFSETQ. CDR3 loop: CASSLAGTGVEKLFF. DNA for the CDR3: TGCGCCAGCAGCTTGGCCGGGACAGGGGTTGAAAAACTGTTTTTT. Drawing the rest from reference TRBV5-1 and TRBJ1-4, the complete variable domain is KAGVTQTPRYLIKTRGQQVTLSCSPISGHRSVSWYQQTPGQGLQFLFEYFSETQRNKGNFPGRFSGRQFSNSRSEMNVSTLELGDSALYLCASSLAGTGVEKLFFGSGTQLSVL.

The chain combines TRBV19 with TRBJ1-2; TRBD1 matches 8 bases. Per germline, CDR1 LNHDA and CDR2 SQIVND (reference sequence). CDR3 length: 16 amino acids. After removal of 7 bases from V and 3 bases from J, the junction contained 13 bases not matched to a gene. CDR3 sequence reads: CASTPPTGQVDYGYTF. CDR3 DNA sequence: TGTGCCAGTACCCCGCCGACGGGACAGGTCGACTATGGCTACACCTTC.

The V call is TRBV12-3 or TRBV12-4, the J call TRBJ1-3; no reliable D call. The CDR3 length is 11 residues. V was cut by 3 bases and J by 11 bases, with 8 bases left in between. The CDR3 protein is CASSLTMAIYF. The CDR3 DNA reads as TGTGCCAGCAGTTTGACTATGGCCATATATTTT.

The chain links TRBV23-1 to TRBJ2-7, with D maybe TRBD2 (5 bases). Being an ORF, TRBV23-1 has a function that is uncertain. V was cut by 3 bases and J by 0 bases, with 12 bases left in between. CDR3 length equals 15 residues. CDR3 loop: CASSHFPGDSYEQYF. CDR3 bases: TGCGCCAGCAGTCATTTTCCCGGGGACTCCTACGAGCAGTACTTC.

V and J are TRBV4-1 and TRBJ2-3; TRBD1 matches at 7 bases. V shed 4 bases and J 2 bases; nucleotides not matched to a gene: 9. This CDR3 comprises 16 residues. Per the germline V gene, CDR1 is MGHRA and CDR2 is YSYEKL. CDR3: CASSPSRQGYTDTQYF. The CDR3 bases are TGCGCCAGCAGCCCCAGTAGACAGGGTTACACAGATACGCAGTATTTT.

This clone was seen only a few times. The chain has TRBV6-6 and TRBJ1-2; D call uncertain. V shed 10 bases and J shed 2 bases, with 17 bases lying between them. This CDR3 comprises 14 residues. Germline CDR1 is MNHNY and CDR2 is SVGAGI (reference sequence). CDR3 bases: TGTGCCACCCTAGGTCTAGGGAGAAACTATGGCTACACCTTC. Residues: CATLGLGRNYGYTF.

V and J are TRBV12-5 and TRBJ2-1; 11 bases match TRBD1. The germline gives CDR1 LGHNT, CDR2 FRNRAP. Losses at the gene ends were 7 bases for V and 4 bases for J; bases not matched to a gene: 3. The CDR3 extends over 14 amino acids. The CDR3 sequence: CASAGTGGYNEQFF. Written as DNA, the CDR3 is TGTGCTAGTGCAGGGACAGGGGGATACAATGAGCAGTTCTTC.

This sequence joins TRBV30 and TRBJ2-1, with 7 bases that match TRBD2. This CDR3 comprises 13 residues. Per the germline V gene, CDR1 is GTSNPN and CDR2 is SVGIG (reference sequence). J gave up 5 bases and V 2 bases, and 3 bases lay outside the gene matches. CDR3 protein: CAWSRGDDNEQFF. In DNA form, the CDR3 reads TGTGCCTGGAGTCGGGGGGACGACAATGAGCAGTTCTTC. The full variable domain, completed using reference TRBV30 and TRBJ2-1, is SQTIHQWPATLVQPVGSPLSLECTVEGTSNPNLYWYRQAAGRGLQLLFYSVGIGQISSEVPQNLSASRPQDRQFILSSKKLLLSDSGFYLCAWSRGDDNEQFFGPGTRLTVL.

This chain links TRBV2 with TRBJ2-7, with 9 bases fitting TRBD1. The CDR3 contains 14 residues. The V and J ends lost 2 bases and 3 bases, in that order; junction bases with no gene match: 2. Germline CDR1 reads SNHLY; CDR2 reads FYNNEI. The CDR3 loop reads CASSETGQGYEQYF. CDR3 in DNA: TGTGCCAGCAGTGAAACGGGACAGGGCTACGAGCAGTACTTC.

V usage is TRBV12-3 or TRBV12-4 and J usage is TRBJ2-1, with 7 positions matching TRBD1. The CDR3 runs to 13 residues. The J segment lost 8 bases and the V segment lost 6 bases, leaving 7 bases of the junction unmatched. CDR3 sequence reads: CASSTDREDEQFF. In DNA form, the CDR3 reads TGTGCCAGCAGCACCGACAGGGAAGATGAGCAGTTCTTC.

The chain recombines TRBV28 with TRBJ1-4; possibly TRBD1 for D (6 bases). The germline V and J ends were trimmed by 5 bases and 13 bases, with 14 bases remaining between them. The V gene's germline CDR1 is MDHEN and CDR2 SYDVKM. This CDR3 has 12 amino acids. For the CDR3, the DNA is TGTGCCAGCAGTACCTCCGGGACAAGACTGTTTTTT. As protein: CASSTSGTRLFF.

The chain has TRBV6-4 and TRBJ2-1; 9 bases are a match to TRBD1. Trimming removed 5 bases from V and 6 bases from J; junction bases left unmatched: 8. The CDR3 is 15 amino acids. CDR1 and CDR2 from the germline V gene are MRHNA and SNTAGT. The DNA of the CDR3 is TGTGCCAGCAGTCCCGGGACAGGGAATCCCAATGAGCAGTTCTTC. This codes for CASSPGTGNPNEQFF.

The chain recombines TRBV4-2 with TRBJ1-5; 8 bases line up with TRBD1. CDR1 and CDR2 (germline): LGHNA, YNFKEQ. The CDR3 is made up of 16 amino acids. V was clipped by 1 base and J by 5 bases; unmatched bases: 7. The CDR3 loop reads CASSQGGPDRDQPQHF. The DNA for the CDR3 is TGTGCCAGCAGCCAAGGCGGCCCGGACAGGGATCAGCCCCAGCATTTT.

As regards this clone: The sample carries other DNA sequences with the same CDR3. This chain connects TRBV5-1 to TRBJ2-2; unclear D gene. The CDR3 consists of 14 residues. Germline CDR1 reads SGHRS; CDR2 reads YFSETQ. V lost 0 bases and J lost 1, with 4 bases in between. CDR3 residues: CASSLAGNTGELFF. CDR3 bases: TGCGCCAGCAGCTTGGCCGGGAACACCGGGGAGCTGTTTTTT. Full variable domain (remainder filled in from reference TRBV5-1 and TRBJ2-2): KAGVTQTPRYLIKTRGQQVTLSCSPISGHRSVSWYQQTPGQGLQFLFEYFSETQRNKGNFPGRFSGRQFSNSRSEMNVSTLELGDSALYLCASSLAGNTGELFFGEGSRLTVL.

This sequence joins TRBV7-9 and TRBJ1-5, with a possible D match to TRBD1 (5 bases). The V gene lost 5 bases and the J gene lost 2 bases, with 13 bases spanning the gap. The CDR3 contains 15 residues. CDR1 and CDR2 (germline): SEHNR, FQNEAQ (reference sequence). The CDR3 loop reads CASSPLDSRNQPQHF. CDR3 nucleotide sequence: TGTGCCAGCAGCCCACTTGACAGTCGCAATCAGCCCCAGCATTTT.

V and J are TRBV6-2 or TRBV6-3 and TRBJ1-1; possible D gene TRBD1, 6 bases. This CDR3 comprises 13 residues. The germline gives CDR1 MNHEY, CDR2 SVGEGT. V lost 5 bases to trimming and J lost 5 bases, with 12 bases between them. The CDR3 protein is CASSPLQGTEAFF. In DNA form, the CDR3 reads TGTGCCAGCAGTCCCCTACAGGGAACTGAAGCTTTCTTT.

The rearrangement links TRBV27 to TRBJ1-5, with 8 nucleotides matching TRBD1. Germline V gene data show CDR1 as MNHEY and CDR2 as SMNVEV (reference sequence). This CDR3 is 14 amino acids long. Germline trimming cut 5 bases from V and 7 bases from J; bases unmatched to any gene: 7. The CDR3 sequence: CASSPGGSLQPQHF. The DNA of the CDR3 is TGTGCCAGCAGTCCAGGGGGCTCTTTGCAGCCCCAGCATTTT.

The chain employs TRBV15 and TRBJ1-5, with 10 bases that match TRBD1. Per the germline V gene, CDR1 is LNHNV and CDR2 is YYDKDF (reference sequence). The junction had 3 bases not matched to a gene; V was cut back by 4 bases and J by 3 bases. The CDR3 is made up of 15 amino acids. The CDR3 region is CATSKDRGPNQPQHF. In DNA form, the CDR3 reads TGTGCCACCAGCAAAGACAGGGGGCCCAATCAGCCCCAGCATTTT.